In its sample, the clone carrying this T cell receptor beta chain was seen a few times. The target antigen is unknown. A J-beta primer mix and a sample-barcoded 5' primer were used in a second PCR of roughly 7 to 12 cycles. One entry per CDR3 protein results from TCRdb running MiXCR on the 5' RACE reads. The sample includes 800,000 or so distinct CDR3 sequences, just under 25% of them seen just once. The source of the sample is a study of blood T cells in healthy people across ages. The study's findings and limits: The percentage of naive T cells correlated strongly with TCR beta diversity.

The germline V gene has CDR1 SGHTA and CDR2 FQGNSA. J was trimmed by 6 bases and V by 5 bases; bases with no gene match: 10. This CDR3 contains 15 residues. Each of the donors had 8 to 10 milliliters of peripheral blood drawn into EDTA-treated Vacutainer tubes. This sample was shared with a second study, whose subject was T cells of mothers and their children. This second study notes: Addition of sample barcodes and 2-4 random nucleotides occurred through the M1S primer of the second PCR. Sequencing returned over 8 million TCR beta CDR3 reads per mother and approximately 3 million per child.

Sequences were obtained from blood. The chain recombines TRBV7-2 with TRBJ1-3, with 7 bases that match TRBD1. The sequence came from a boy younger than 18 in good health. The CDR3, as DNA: TGTGCCAGCAGCGCCGAGGGACAGTCCCTAAACACCATATATTTT. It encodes CASSAEGQSLNTIYF.